This is a list of T cell receptor beta chains from one sample in a study of radiotherapy plus CTLA-4 blockade in lung cancer. The method was immunoSEQ multiplex PCR; TCRdb's version includes in-frame clones alone and lacks a portion of them. The sample records about 98,000 clones, about 81% being singletons. The input for sequencing was peripheral blood, taken from a patient treated with radiotherapy plus ipilimumab. These receptors all stem from a human donor with non-small cell lung cancer who had a partial response to radiotherapy plus ipilimumab. The CDR3 runs from the conserved cysteine through the conserved F or W. The order of the fields is D gene, V gene, J gene, clone size, CDR3 DNA, CDR3 protein. The D gene is left open where the match is weak. A row's size may be missing; if present it is once, few, many or a size class.

TRBD1	TRBV4-2	TRBJ2-1	.	TGTGCCAGCAGCCAAGAGGACAGGGGAGCCTACAATGAGCAGTTCTTC	CASSQEDRGAYNEQFF
TRBD1	TRBV7-2	TRBJ2-7	.	TGTGCCAGCAGCTTTGGCGCAGGGACAGGCGAGCAGTACTTC	CASSFGAGTGEQYF
.	TRBV5-8	TRBJ1-5	.	TGTGCCAGCAGCTTGTACTCGATCGACAACAGCAATCAGCCCCAGCATTTT	CASSLYSIDNSNQPQHF
TRBD1	TRBV7-3	TRBJ2-7	.	TGTGCCAGCAGCTCAACAGGGGACGAGCAGTACTTC	CASSSTGDEQYF
TRBD1	TRBV7-9	TRBJ2-7	few	TGTGCCAGCACCTCGTCCGGGACAGGGGCCCACGAGCAGTACTTC	CASTSSGTGAHEQYF
TRBD2	TRBV18	TRBJ2-7	.	TGTGCCAGCTCACCACGGCGGACTAGCGGGAGCGACGAGCAGTACTTC	CASSPRRTSGSDEQYF
.	TRBV28	TRBJ2-1	.	TGTGCCAGCAGTCCTTACAATGAGCAGTTCTTC	CASSPYNEQFF
.	TRBV19	TRBJ1-1	.	TGTGCCACCCTTAAACCCACAGGCCGTGAAGCTTTCTTT	CATLKPTGREAFF
TRBD1	TRBV28	TRBJ2-2	.	TGTGCCAGCAGTTTTGGACAGGGGTATACCGGGGAGCTGTTTTTT	CASSFGQGYTGELFF
TRBD2	TRBV5-1	TRBJ2-7	.	TGCGCCAGCAGCCCGCACCGGCGGGAGGGCGGCGAGCAGTACTTC	CASSPHRREGGEQYF
.	TRBV9	TRBJ1-1	.	TGTGCCAGCAGCGTACAGGGCAAAGGGACTGAAGCTTTCTTT	CASSVQGKGTEAFF
.	TRBV5-1	TRBJ2-7	few	TGCGCCAGCAGCTTGGGGTTTGGGGCTAACGGCGAGCAGTACTTC	CASSLGFGANGEQYF
.	TRBV7-3	TRBJ1-1	.	TGTGCCTCCCGAGGAGGTAGTGGCACTGAAGCTTTCTTT	CASRGGSGTEAFF
TRBD1	TRBV23-1	TRBJ1-5	few	TGCGCCAGCAGTCAATCACCGCCGGGACAGCCAAGCAATCAGCCCCAGCATTTT	CASSQSPPGQPSNQPQHF
.	TRBV28	TRBJ1-4	.	TGTGCCAGCAGGCCCTCCCTACGTAGTAATGAAAAACTGTTTTTT	CASRPSLRSNEKLFF
TRBD2	TRBV5-1	TRBJ2-5	.	TGCGCCAGCAGCTTGGCGGGGACTAGCGGAGAGACCCAGTACTTC	CASSLAGTSGETQYF
TRBD2	TRBV27	TRBJ2-7	few	TGTGCCAGCAGTTATTCCAGCGGGATCCCCTACGAGCAGTACTTC	CASSYSSGIPYEQYF
TRBD1	TRBV5-4	TRBJ2-7	.	TGTGCCAGCAGCCGCGGGGACAGGCTTGGCGAGCAGTACTTC	CASSRGDRLGEQYF
.	TRBV28	TRBJ2-6	.	TGTGCCAGCAGTTTTCCTCGGTTCGGGGCCAACGTCCTGACTTTC	CASSFPRFGANVLTF
TRBD2	TRBV2	TRBJ2-1	.	TGTGCCAGCAATCTAGCGGGAGAGGGGGAGCAGTTCTTC	CASNLAGEGEQFF
.	TRBV5-4	TRBJ1-2	few	TGTGCCAGTAATGATGGGGGCGGAGTCTATGGCTACACCTTC	CASNDGGGVYGYTF
.	TRBV21-1	TRBJ1-2	.	TGTGCCAGCAGCAACGGGCGTGGGGGCCGGGGCTACACCTTC	CASSNGRGGRGYTF
.	TRBV15	TRBJ1-1	few	TGTGCCACCAGCAGAGACTATCGCGGGGAGATTAACACTGAAGCTTTCTTT	CATSRDYRGEINTEAFF
TRBD1	TRBV7-3	TRBJ2-1	.	TGTGCCAGCAGCCACACTCCGACAGGGTTTCCCCCTTGGAGGTCCTACAATGAGCAGTTCTTC	CASSHTPTGFPPWRSYNEQFF
TRBD2	TRBV25-1	TRBJ2-7	.	TGTGCCAGCAGTGAAACCGGCGGGAGCCGATCCGAGCAGTACTTC	CASSETGGSRSEQYF
TRBD1	TRBV5-6	TRBJ1-1	.	TGTGCCAGCAGCCAGGGGGGCCACACTGAAGCTTTCTTT	CASSQGGHTEAFF
TRBD2	TRBV28	TRBJ2-1	.	TGTGCCACTACGGGGGCTAGCGGGAGGGACAATGAGCAGTTCTTC	CATTGASGRDNEQFF
TRBD2	TRBV7-3	TRBJ2-1	once	TGTGCCAGCAGCTTAGTTCTAGCGGGAGGGCCTGTCGCCTACAATGAGCAGTTCTTC	CASSLVLAGGPVAYNEQFF
TRBD1	TRBV7-3	TRBJ1-1	few	TGTGCCAGCAGCCAACAGCCTCTAGGACAGGGATTTACTGAAGCTTTCTTT	CASSQQPLGQGFTEAFF
.	TRBV7-6	TRBJ2-7	once	TGTGCCAGCAGCTTAGCGAGTGCGGCGCGACAGGCGGCCTACGAGCAGTACTTC	CASSLASAARQAAYEQYF
TRBD2	TRBV7-2	TRBJ2-3	.	TGTGCCAGCAGCTTAGGACTAGCGGGAGCAGCAGATACGCAGTATTTT	CASSLGLAGAADTQYF
.	TRBV5-1	TRBJ2-4	.	TGCGCCAGCAGCTTGGTGTCAGGGCAAAACATTCAGTACTTC	CASSLVSGQNIQYF
.	TRBV5-1	TRBJ1-2	.	TGCGCCAGCAGCTCCCTCGAACAGAACTATGGCTACACCTTC	CASSSLEQNYGYTF
TRBD1	TRBV11-2	TRBJ1-3	.	TGTGCCAGCAGCTTAACGACAGGGGGCGGAAACACCATATATTTT	CASSLTTGGGNTIYF
TRBD2	TRBV7-9	TRBJ2-3	.	TGTGCCAGCTTGGGACTAGGGCCCACAGATACGCAGTATTTT	CASLGLGPTDTQYF
.	TRBV21-1	TRBJ2-3	.	TGTGCCAGCAGCAGACCGTTGCTGGGCGGGAGGGCCAGGGATACGCAGTATTTT	CASSRPLLGGRARDTQYF
TRBD2	TRBV28	TRBJ2-3	.	TGTGCCAGCAGTGCAAGCGGGAGGGCAGATACGCAGTATTTT	CASSASGRADTQYF
TRBD1	TRBV5-1	TRBJ2-4	.	TGCGCCAGCAGCCAGGACCCGGGACAGGGGCTGACAAACATTCAGTACTTC	CASSQDPGQGLTNIQYF
TRBD2	TRBV28	TRBJ2-3	.	TGTGCCAGCAGTATCACCGTACTAGCGGGAGCAATGTTGGCAGATACGCAGTATTTT	CASSITVLAGAMLADTQYF
TRBD1	TRBV27	TRBJ1-4	.	TGTGCCAGCAGTCCTCGGACAGGATATAATGAAAAACTGTTTTTT	CASSPRTGYNEKLFF
TRBD1	TRBV18	TRBJ1-1	.	TGTGCCAGCTCACTCTTGGGACAGGGAGGCACTGAAGCTTTCTTT	CASSLLGQGGTEAFF
.	TRBV11-2	TRBJ1-1	.	TGTGCCAGCAGCCCGAGCTCAGGAGGGTCTGAAGCTTTCTTT	CASSPSSGGSEAFF
TRBD2	TRBV5-5	TRBJ2-1	.	TGTGCCAGCAGCTTGGCACTAGCGGGAGGCAATGAGCAGTTCTTC	CASSLALAGGNEQFF
.	TRBV30	TRBJ1-1	.	TGTGCCTTAACGGGACAAATCAAGGGAAACACTGAAGCTTTCTTT	CALTGQIKGNTEAFF
TRBD2	TRBV5-1	TRBJ2-1	.	TGCGCCAGCAGCTCCGGGACTAGCGGGAGCTCCTACAATGAGCAGTTCTTC	CASSSGTSGSSYNEQFF
TRBD2	TRBV27	TRBJ2-1	few	TGTGCCAGCAGTTTTTCCCGGACTAGCGGGAACAGTGAGCAGTTCTTC	CASSFSRTSGNSEQFF
.	TRBV13	TRBJ2-3	.	TGTGCCAGCAGCTCCCCGTTAAGGGGGATAGATACGCAGTATTTT	CASSSPLRGIDTQYF
.	TRBV27	TRBJ1-2	.	TGTGCCAGCAGAGACCAGGGCAGCGACTATGGCTACACCTTC	CASRDQGSDYGYTF
.	TRBV5-8	TRBJ1-2	.	TGTGCCAGCAGCTTACCGACAAGCTACACCTTC	CASSLPTSYTF
.	TRBV5-1	TRBJ2-3	few	TGCGCCAGCAGCTTGGGGCCCACAGATACGCAGTATTTT	CASSLGPTDTQYF
TRBD1	TRBV29-1	TRBJ1-2	.	TGCAGCGTTATGGGATCCGGGACAGTAGTGGGCTACACCTTC	CSVMGSGTVVGYTF
TRBD2	TRBV27	TRBJ2-3	.	TGTGCCAGCACCCCTCCTCGCGGGTTAAAAGCGGGAGGTCCCACACCAGATACGCAGTATTTT	CASTPPRGLKAGGPTPDTQYF
.	TRBV7-6	TRBJ1-2	.	TGTGCCAGCAGCTTAACCCCGGACAGAAAGGATGGCTACACCTTC	CASSLTPDRKDGYTF
TRBD1	TRBV7-3	TRBJ2-2	.	TGTGCCAGCAGCTTATTCACCGGGACAGGGGCCGGGGAGCTGTTTTTT	CASSLFTGTGAGELFF
.	TRBV28	TRBJ2-5	once	TGTGCCAGCAGTTCCCTGAATCTCGAGGGCCAGTACTTC	CASSSLNLEGQYF
TRBD2	TRBV27	TRBJ2-1	.	TGTGCCAGCAGCGCCCTCGGGGGAGGGTCCTACAATGAGCAGTTCTTC	CASSALGGGSYNEQFF
TRBD1	TRBV18	TRBJ1-2	.	TGTGCCAGCTCACAAGAAAGGAGGACAGGGGGGAACTATGGCTACACCTTC	CASSQERRTGGNYGYTF
.	TRBV11-3	TRBJ2-1	.	TGTGCCAGCAGCTCGAGCTACTCGTTAAGCTCCTACAATGAGCAGTTCTTC	CASSSSYSLSSYNEQFF
.	TRBV30	TRBJ1-1	.	TGTGCCTTGACATCGAACACTGAAGCTTTCTTT	CALTSNTEAFF